The 25 T cell receptor beta chains reported below all come from one sample, sequenced in a study of blood T cell repertoires in COVID-19. The method was immunoSEQ multiplex PCR; TCRdb's version includes in-frame clones alone and lacks a portion of them. The repertoire consists of some 72,000 clones, with around 90% occurring once and the leading ten covering approximately 4.5%. The specimen was peripheral blood. These TCRs come from a man aged 45-60 years with active COVID-19.

The J gene is TRBJ2-3, the V gene TRBV6-6, with D perhaps matching TRBD2 (6 bases). Trimming took 6 bases from V and 0 from J, leaving 10 bases between them. Looked up from germline, CDR1 is MNHNY and CDR2 is SVGAGI (reference sequence). The CDR3 is 14 amino acids. The DNA for the CDR3 is TGTGCCAGCAGAAAAAGCGGGAGCACAGATACGCAGTATTTT. Residues: CASRKSGSTDTQYF.

This clone was seen a handful of times. The gene calls are TRBV4-1 and TRBJ1-3; the D is unclear. CDR1 and CDR2 (germline): MGHRA, YSYEKL. The CDR3 covers 14 residues. The V gene lost 0 bases and the J gene lost 4 bases, with 7 bases spanning the gap. CDR3 sequence reads: CASSQDYRGNTIYF. For the CDR3, the DNA is TGCGCCAGCAGCCAAGATTACCGGGGAAACACCATATATTTT.

The chain carries TRBV28 and TRBJ2-2, with 9 bases matching TRBD2. CDR3 length equals 14 residues. J gave up 4 bases and V 4 bases, and 1 base lay outside the gene matches. Germline-derived CDR1 and CDR2 are MDHEN and SYDVKM. This CDR3 reads CASSYSGGTGELFF. DNA for the CDR3: TGTGCCAGCAGTTATAGCGGGGGCACCGGGGAGCTGTTTTTT.

The rearrangement joins TRBV2 to TRBJ1-1; 7 bases are a match to TRBD1. Germline loops: CDR1 SNHLY, CDR2 FYNNEI. The trim removed 4 bases at V and 1 base at J, leaving 3 bases unmatched. The CDR3 has 14 residues. The CDR3 bases are TGTGCCAGCAGTGTGAACAGGGGGAACACTGAAGCTTTCTTT. It encodes CASSVNRGNTEAFF. Full variable domain (outside the CDR3, taken from reference TRBV2 and TRBJ1-1): EPEVTQTPSHQVTQMGQEVILRCVPISNHLYFYWYRQILGQKVEFLVSFYNNEISEKSEIFDDQFSVERPDGSNFTLKIRSTKLEDSAMYFCASSVNRGNTEAFFGQGTRLTVV.

CDR3 region: CASTFDRAYQPQHF. The DNA of the CDR3 is TGTGCCAGCACCTTCGACAGGGCTTATCAGCCCCAGCATTTT. The chain uses TRBV7-8 and TRBJ1-5, with 7 bases identical to TRBD1. The germline CDR1 and CDR2 sequences are SGHVS and FQNEAQ. The CDR3 extends over 14 amino acids. Trimming cost V 7 bases and J 5 bases; bases outside gene matches: 8.

The V gene is TRBV5-1, the J gene TRBJ2-5; 7 nucleotides match TRBD1. J gave up 4 bases and V 0 bases, and 9 bases lay outside the gene matches. The CDR3 covers 16 residues. Looked up from germline, CDR1 is SGHRS and CDR2 is YFSETQ. This chain's CDR3 is CASSLVPTGSRETQYF. The DNA for the CDR3 is TGCGCCAGCAGCTTGGTCCCGACAGGGAGTAGAGAGACCCAGTACTTC.

The chain uses TRBV27 and TRBJ1-6; weak D call: TRBD1 (5 bases). This CDR3 contains 18 residues. V lost 2 bases and J 5 bases, leaving 19 bases between the germline ends. Germline values: CDR1 MNHEY, CDR2 SMNVEV (reference sequence). The CDR3 is CASSLEDIVVTDNSPLHF. The CDR3 region has the DNA TGTGCCAGCAGTTTAGAGGACATCGTGGTGACCGATAATTCACCCCTCCACTTT.

V usage is TRBV28 and J usage is TRBJ2-7, with 9 bases matching TRBD2. Germline values: CDR1 MDHEN, CDR2 SYDVKM. The junction had 4 bases not matched to a gene; V was cut back by 7 bases and J by 6 bases. The CDR3 is 12 residues long. The CDR3 DNA sequence: TGTGCCAGCACTGCGGGGGGGAGCGAGCAGTACTTC. This encodes CASTAGGSEQYF.

The table lists this clone with a count of one. This chain links TRBV18 with TRBJ1-5, with D possibly matching TRBD1 (5 bases). Germline V lookup: CDR1 KGHSH, CDR2 LQKENI. The CDR3 is made up of 15 amino acids. Trimming removed 2 bases from V and 1 base from J, with 9 bases in between. CDR3 sequence reads: CASSPGRASNQPQHF. The CDR3 DNA reads TGTGCCAGCTCACCAGGCAGGGCGAGCAATCAGCCCCAGCATTTT.

The rearrangement uses TRBV5-8 and TRBJ1-2; D not resolved. The CDR3 covers 14 residues. Per germline, CDR1 SGHTS and CDR2 YDEGEE. V lost 4 bases to trimming and J lost 4 bases, with 14 bases between them. The DNA for the CDR3 is TGTGCCAGCAGCGCTCTGAGATCTGGCTATGGCTACACCTTC. Translated, it gives CASSALRSGYGYTF.

The V call is TRBV6-2 or TRBV6-3, the J call TRBJ2-1; tentative D call: TRBD1 (5 bases). The CDR3 spans 13 residues. Germline-derived CDR1 and CDR2 are MNHEY and SVGEGT. Trimming shortened V by 5 bases and J by 15 bases, and 20 bases separated the two germline ends. The CDR3: CASSRYNAGMTFF. CDR3 DNA sequence: TGTGCCAGCAGTAGGTACAACGCAGGGATGACGTTCTTC.

The chain joins TRBV6-6 to TRBJ1-6, with D unclear. The germline gives CDR1 MNHNY, CDR2 SVGAGI (reference sequence). V was trimmed by 4 bases and J by 8 bases, leaving 12 bases between them. This CDR3 is 14 amino acids long. CDR3 sequence (DNA): TGTGCCAGCAGTTCCCAGCAGGAGGATTCACCCCTCCACTTT. This gives the protein CASSSQQEDSPLHF.

V usage is TRBV6-6 and J usage is TRBJ2-1, with 10 bases that match TRBD2. CDR1 is MNHNY, CDR2 SVGAGI, per germline (reference sequence). The CDR3 length is 14 residues. V was pared by 7 bases and J by 13 bases, with 13 bases of the junction left unmatched. The CDR3 spells CASTTSGRALEQFF. Here the CDR3 DNA reads TGTGCCAGCACGACCAGCGGGAGGGCCTTAGAACAGTTCTTC.

The chain combines TRBV5-4 with TRBJ1-2; D perhaps matches TRBD1 (5 bases). V was cut by 1 base and J by 4 bases, with 11 bases left in between. CDR3 length: 14 residues. Looked up from germline, CDR1 is SGHNT and CDR2 is YYREEE (reference sequence). CDR3 DNA sequence: TGTGCCAGCAGCTTGAGGGGATTGGGCTATGGCTACACCTTC. Encoded protein: CASSLRGLGYGYTF.

This chain connects TRBV6-5 to TRBJ2-1, with D possibly TRBD2 on 5 matching bases. Germline loops: CDR1 MNHEY, CDR2 SVGAGI. The CDR3 runs to 13 residues. V lost 6 bases to trimming and J lost 9 bases, with 15 bases between them. DNA of the CDR3: TGTGCCAGCAGGGGGAGTTTGTCAGGTGAGCAGTTCTTC. Translation: CASRGSLSGEQFF.

The chain carries TRBV19 and TRBJ1-6; TRBD1 matches at 9 bases. Germline assignment: CDR1 LNHDA and CDR2 SQIVND (reference sequence). The ends lost 5 bases at V and 5 bases at J; junction bases unmatched: 1. The CDR3 loop spans 14 amino acids. The CDR3 region is CASSGQGHNSPLHF. The DNA of the CDR3 is TGTGCCAGTAGTGGACAGGGGCATAATTCACCCCTCCACTTT.

This chain joins TRBV1 and TRBJ2-3; TRBD2 is the table's D call and was not checked against the DNA. TRBV1 is a pseudogene locus. This CDR3 has 17 amino acids. The CDR3 reads CTSSHHPSSGRGDTQYF. The CDR3 nucleotides read TGCACCAGCAGCCACCACCCTTCTAGCGGGAGAGGGGATACGCAGTATTTT.

The chain joins TRBV28 to TRBJ2-1; 8 nucleotides agree with TRBD2. The CDR3 is 15 amino acids. The junction had 8 bases not matched to a gene; V was cut back by 5 bases and J by 5 bases. Germline V gene data show CDR1 as MDHEN and CDR2 as SYDVKM. The DNA for the CDR3 is TGTGCCAGCAGTCTAAGCGGGGGCTGGCACAATGAGCAGTTCTTC. Amino acids: CASSLSGGWHNEQFF.

The chain recombines TRBV28 with TRBJ2-7, with D possibly TRBD1 on 10 matching bases. Between the trimmed V and J ends, which lost 6 bases and 2 bases, there was a span of 29 bases. The germline gives CDR1 MDHEN, CDR2 SYDVKM. This CDR3 has 19 residues. The CDR3 sequence is CASSPGGQGRGGRPYEQYF. The CDR3 DNA reads as TGTGCCAGCAGCCCCGGGGGACAGGGGCGGGGGGGGCGCCCCTACGAGCAGTACTTC.

The rearrangement links TRBV3-1 (or the pseudogene TRBV3-2) to TRBJ2-7; the D gene is possibly TRBD1 (5 bases). Germline loops: CDR1 LGHDT, CDR2 YNNKEL (reference sequence). The CDR3 extends over 13 amino acids. Deletions cut 1 base from V and 1 base from J, with 5 bases between. The CDR3 nucleotides are TGTGCCAGCAGCCAAGGGACATCCTACGAGCAGTACTTC. This sequence encodes CASSQGTSYEQYF.

This chain uses TRBV7-9 with TRBJ2-7; TRBD1 aligns across 10 bases. The CDR3 has 18 amino acids. V lost 5 bases to trimming and J lost 0 bases; unmatched junction nucleotides: 13. In germline, CDR1 is SEHNR, CDR2 FQNEAQ (reference sequence). CDR3 in amino acids: CASSRTGGSHQISYEQYF. The CDR3 DNA follows: TGTGCCAGCAGCCGGACAGGGGGTTCCCACCAAATCTCCTACGAGCAGTACTTC.

The chain has TRBV6-5 and TRBJ1-4, with 7 bases fitting TRBD1. The CDR3 contains 14 residues. J was trimmed by 2 bases and V by 6 bases; bases with no gene match: 3. Germline CDR1 and CDR2: MNHEY and SVGAGI. The chain's CDR3 is CASRPGQTNEKLFF. The DNA of the CDR3 is TGTGCCAGCAGACCGGGACAGACTAATGAAAAACTGTTTTTT.

The chain carries TRBV10-1 and TRBJ2-7, with 8 bases identical to TRBD1. CDR1 is WNHNN and CDR2 is SYGVQD in the germline V gene (reference sequence). This CDR3 has 17 amino acids. V gave up 7 bases and J gave up 0 bases; unmatched junction bases: 14. The chain's CDR3 is CASNGHRGQGSSYEQYF. In DNA form, the CDR3 reads TGCGCCAGCAACGGGCACAGAGGACAGGGAAGCTCCTACGAGCAGTACTTC.

This chain links TRBV25-1 with TRBJ1-3; 8 bases line up with TRBD1. The germline gives CDR1 MGHDK, CDR2 SYGVNS. This CDR3 is 14 amino acids long. The V segment lost 6 bases and the J segment 0 bases; nucleotides outside the gene matches: 1. The CDR3 region is CASSQGASGNTIYF. The CDR3, as DNA: TGTGCCAGCAGCCAGGGGGCCTCTGGAAACACCATATATTTT.

The V and J genes are TRBV28 and TRBJ1-2; D is unclear. The CDR3 has 14 amino acids. The germline V gene encodes CDR1 MDHEN and CDR2 SYDVKM. The V end was cut by 1 base, the J end by 5 bases, with 11 bases between. CDR3 coding DNA: TGTGCCAGCAGTTTATCGTCGGGGAAGTATGGCTACACCTTC. Translating it yields CASSLSSGKYGYTF.